This T cell receptor beta chain was captured in a study of molecular identifiers for immune sequencing clone quantification. In the study overall: Replicates involved a five-way split of RNA from 20,000 or 100,000 naive CD8 cells, with sequencing of four.

This clonotype appeared a few times. Trimming removed 4 bases from V and 2 bases from J; junction bases left unmatched: 4. The CDR3 runs 14 residues. Germline V CDR1 and CDR2: LNHDA, SQIVND (reference sequence). Previously described methods and listed TCR primers were used for bulk TCR libraries. MiXCR was run by TCRdb on the PCR reads, yielding one entry per CDR3 protein. The sample has nearly 650,000 distinct CDR3 sequences, around 25% seen once; the top ten hold about 0.73%. The authors sorted naive CD8 T cells as CD8+CD4-CCR7+CD45RA+. The chain employs TRBV19 and TRBJ2-7; 8 nucleotides line up with TRBD1. What was sequenced was naive CD8+ T cells from blood, with Jurkat cell RNA spiked in. This sample's subset: FACS-sorted CD8+CD4-CCR7+CD45RA+ naive T cells. The origin of this receptor is a human donor in good health. Some libraries in this study had Jurkat cell RNA spiked in. The CDR3 nucleotides read TGTGCCAGTAGTACGCAGGGGGCTCCCTACGAGCAGTACTTC. Translation gives CASSTQGAPYEQYF.